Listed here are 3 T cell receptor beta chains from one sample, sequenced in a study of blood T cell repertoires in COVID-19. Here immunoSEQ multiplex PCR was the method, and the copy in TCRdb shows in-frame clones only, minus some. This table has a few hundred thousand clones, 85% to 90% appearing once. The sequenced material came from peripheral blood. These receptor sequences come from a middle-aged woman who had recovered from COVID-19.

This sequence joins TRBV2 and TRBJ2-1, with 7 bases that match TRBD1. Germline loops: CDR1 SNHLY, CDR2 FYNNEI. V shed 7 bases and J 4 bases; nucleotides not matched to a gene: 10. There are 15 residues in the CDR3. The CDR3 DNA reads TGTGCCAGCATGGTGGACAGGCTAAATTACAATGAGCAGTTCTTC. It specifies CASMVDRLNYNEQFF.

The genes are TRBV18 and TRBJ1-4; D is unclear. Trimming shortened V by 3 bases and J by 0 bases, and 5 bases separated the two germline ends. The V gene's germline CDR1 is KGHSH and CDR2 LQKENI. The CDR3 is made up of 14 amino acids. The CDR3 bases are TGTGCCAGCTCACCTCAGGCAACTAATGAAAAACTGTTTTTT. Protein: CASSPQATNEKLFF.

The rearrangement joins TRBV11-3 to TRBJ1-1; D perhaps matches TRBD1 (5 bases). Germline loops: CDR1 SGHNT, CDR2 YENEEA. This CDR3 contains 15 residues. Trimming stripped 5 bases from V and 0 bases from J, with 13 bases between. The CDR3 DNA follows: TGTGCCAGCAGCCGTAGGAGGGGAATGAACACTGAAGCTTTCTTT. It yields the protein CASSRRRGMNTEAFF.